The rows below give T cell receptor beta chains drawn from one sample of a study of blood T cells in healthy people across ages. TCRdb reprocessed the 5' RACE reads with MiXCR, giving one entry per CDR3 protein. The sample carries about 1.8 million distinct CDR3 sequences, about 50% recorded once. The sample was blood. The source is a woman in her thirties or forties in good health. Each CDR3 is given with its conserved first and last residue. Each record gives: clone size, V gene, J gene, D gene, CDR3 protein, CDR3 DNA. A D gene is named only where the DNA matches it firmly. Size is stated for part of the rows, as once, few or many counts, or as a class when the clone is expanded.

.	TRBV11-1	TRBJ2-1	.	CASSIGRTSEQFF	TGTGCCAGCAGCATAGGTAGGACATCTGAGCAGTTCTTC
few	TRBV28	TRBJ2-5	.	CASRGWKETQYF	TGTGCCAGCAGGGGGTGGAAAGAGACCCAGTACTTC
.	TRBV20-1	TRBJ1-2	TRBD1	CSARDLGQGRGYTF	TGCAGTGCTAGAGACCTAGGACAGGGCAGGGGCTACACCTTC
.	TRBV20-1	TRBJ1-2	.	CSARVGTNDRNGYTF	TGCAGTGCTAGAGTTGGAACAAACGACAGGAATGGCTACACCTTC
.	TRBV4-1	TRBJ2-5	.	CASSQGARVAVGETQYF	TGCGCCAGCAGCCAAGGGGCGCGGGTGGCGGTCGGGGAGACCCAGTACTTC
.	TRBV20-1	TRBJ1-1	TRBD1	CSATGRPTEAFF	TGCAGTGCGACAGGGAGGCCCACTGAAGCTTTCTTT
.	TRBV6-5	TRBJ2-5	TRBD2	CASSHRTSGGQETQYF	TGTGCCAGCAGTCATCGGACTAGCGGGGGGCAAGAGACCCAGTACTTC
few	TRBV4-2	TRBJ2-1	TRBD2	CASSHRAGEVGNEQFF	TGTGCCAGCAGCCACCGAGCGGGGGAGGTCGGCAATGAGCAGTTCTTC
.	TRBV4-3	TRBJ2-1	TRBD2	CASSQDWASGAGYEQFF	TGCGCCAGCAGCCAAGATTGGGCTAGCGGGGCCGGGTATGAGCAGTTCTTC
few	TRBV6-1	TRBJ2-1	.	CASSEAGRYNEQFF	TGTGCCAGCAGTGAAGCTGGCAGGTACAATGAGCAGTTCTTC